Listed below are T cell receptor beta chains from one sample, sequenced in a study of blood T cells in healthy people across ages. MiXCR, applied by TCRdb to the 5' RACE reads, yields one record per CDR3 protein. The sample contains some 1,800,000 distinct CDR3 sequences, roughly two fifths of which appear only once. The sequenced sample consisted of blood. The receptors originated from a human donor in good health. Each CDR3 is given with its conserved first and last residue. The D gene is left open where the match is weak. Only some rows state a clone size, as once, few, many or a class for expanded clones.

V: TRBV5-1; D: TRBD1; J: TRBJ1-2; size: NA; DNA: TGCGCCAGCAGCTTGGCAGGTACAGGGGGAGGAAACTATGGCTACACCTTC; CDR3: CASSLAGTGGGNYGYTF
V: TRBV4-3; D: NA; J: TRBJ2-7; size: NA; DNA: TGCGCCAGCAGCCAGGATCCAGACCCTATGGTCGGATTGGGAGAGCAGTACTTC; CDR3: CASSQDPDPMVGLGEQYF
V: TRBV2; D: NA; J: TRBJ2-3; size: NA; DNA: TGTGCCAGCAGCCACAGCGGACTTAGCACAGATACGCAGTATTTT; CDR3: CASSHSGLSTDTQYF
V: TRBV20-1; D: NA; J: TRBJ2-5; size: few; DNA: TGCAGTGCTAGGGTGGGGGTAGAAGAGACCCAGTACTTC; CDR3: CSARVGVEETQYF
V: TRBV10-3; D: TRBD1; J: TRBJ2-7; size: NA; DNA: TGTGCCATCAGTGAGCGGACAGGGGAGCACGAGCAGTACTTC; CDR3: CAISERTGEHEQYF
V: TRBV6-5; D: NA; J: TRBJ2-3; size: few; DNA: TGTGCCAGCAGCCCTGACACGGATACGCAGTTTTTT; CDR3: CASSPDTDTQFF
V: TRBV20-1; D: TRBD2; J: TRBJ2-7; size: NA; DNA: TGCAGTGCTAGAGACTCCGGGACTAGCGGAGGAGAGCAGTACTTC; CDR3: CSARDSGTSGGEQYF
V: TRBV29-1; D: NA; J: TRBJ2-7; size: few; DNA: TGCAGCGTTGATTTGGGGTCCGACTACGAGCAGTACTTC; CDR3: CSVDLGSDYEQYF
V: TRBV12-3/TRBV12-4; D: NA; J: TRBJ1-2; size: few; DNA: TGTGCCAGCAGTTTGGCTGGCTACACCTTC; CDR3: CASSLAGYTF
V: TRBV5-4; D: NA; J: TRBJ2-5; size: NA; DNA: TGTGCCAGCAGCTTGGGAGCAGGGACACGAGAGACCCAGTACTTC; CDR3: CASSLGAGTRETQYF
V: TRBV4-1; D: TRBD1; J: TRBJ2-7; size: NA; DNA: TGCGCCAGCAGCCAACCGGACAGGGGAGCCTACGAGCAGTACTTC; CDR3: CASSQPDRGAYEQYF
V: TRBV2; D: NA; J: TRBJ2-1; size: few; DNA: TGTGCCAGCAGTGAGGGCCTAAGTACGGTCAATGAGCAGTTCTTC; CDR3: CASSEGLSTVNEQFF
V: TRBV7-9; D: NA; J: TRBJ1-1; size: NA; DNA: TGTGCCAGCAGCCCCATCCCGAACGCGGTCACTGAAGCTTTCTTT; CDR3: CASSPIPNAVTEAFF
V: TRBV3-1; D: NA; J: TRBJ2-7; size: NA; DNA: TGTGCCAGCAGCCAAGGTGACGGGCTTTCCTACGAGCAGTACTTC; CDR3: CASSQGDGLSYEQYF
V: TRBV4-1; D: TRBD1; J: TRBJ2-3; size: once; DNA: TGCGCCAGCAGCCAACCAGGGGGCGGGGATACGCAGTATTTT; CDR3: CASSQPGGGDTQYF
V: TRBV11-2; D: TRBD2; J: TRBJ2-5; size: few; DNA: TGTGCCAGCAGCTTAGATAAGGGACTAGCGGGGGGAGAGGAGACCCAGTACTTC; CDR3: CASSLDKGLAGGEETQYF
V: TRBV6-1; D: NA; J: TRBJ2-7; size: NA; DNA: TGTGCCAGCAGTTTCCGGGACTGGGTCGGCTACGAGCAGTACTTC; CDR3: CASSFRDWVGYEQYF
V: TRBV9; D: NA; J: TRBJ2-3; size: NA; DNA: TGTGCCAGCAGCACCTGGGGTTACTCTAGCACAGATACGCAGTATTTT; CDR3: CASSTWGYSSTDTQYF
V: TRBV6-6; D: NA; J: TRBJ1-2; size: NA; DNA: TGTGCCAGCAGTATCCCTCTGGATGGCTACACCTTC; CDR3: CASSIPLDGYTF
V: TRBV12-3/TRBV12-4; D: TRBD2; J: TRBJ2-1; size: NA; DNA: TGTGCCAGCAGCGCGGGGACTAGCGGGGTCAATGAGCAGTTCTTC; CDR3: CASSAGTSGVNEQFF
V: TRBV20-1; D: NA; J: TRBJ1-1; size: few; DNA: TGCAGTGCTAGAGATCTTCAGCCCTTAAAGGAAGCTTTCTTT; CDR3: CSARDLQPLKEAFF
V: TRBV5-1; D: NA; J: TRBJ2-3; size: NA; DNA: TGCGCCAGCAGCTTGAACACGGGGACTAGCACAGATACGCAGTATTTT; CDR3: CASSLNTGTSTDTQYF
V: TRBV4-3; D: TRBD2; J: TRBJ2-7; size: few; DNA: TGCGCCAGCAGCCAAGTAAGGGAGGGCAGGGACTCCTACGAGCAGTACTTC; CDR3: CASSQVREGRDSYEQYF
V: TRBV7-9; D: NA; J: TRBJ2-3; size: NA; DNA: TGTGCCAACAGCTTAATGTTCCTAGGGAGCACAGATACGCAGTATTTT; CDR3: CANSLMFLGSTDTQYF
V: TRBV3-1; D: TRBD1; J: TRBJ2-7; size: many; DNA: TGCGCCAGCAGCCAAACGACAGGGACCTACGAGCAGTACTTC; CDR3: CASSQTTGTYEQYF
V: TRBV20-1; D: TRBD1; J: TRBJ2-5; size: few; DNA: TGCAGTGCCCAGACAGGGATTGAGACCCAGTACTTC; CDR3: CSAQTGIETQYF
V: TRBV7-3; D: NA; J: TRBJ2-5; size: NA; DNA: TGTGCCAGCAGCTTAGCGGGGGCGGCCCAAGAGACCCAGTACTTC; CDR3: CASSLAGAAQETQYF
V: TRBV29-1; D: NA; J: TRBJ2-1; size: few; DNA: TGCAGCGTTGCCCGGACTCGACACAATGAGCAGTTCTTC; CDR3: CSVARTRHNEQFF
V: TRBV20-1; D: NA; J: TRBJ2-5; size: NA; DNA: TGCAGTGCTAGTGGAGCCTCTGCGGGGGAGACCCAGTACTTC; CDR3: CSASGASAGETQYF
V: TRBV28; D: TRBD2; J: TRBJ2-7; size: NA; DNA: TGTGCCAGCAGTGGACTAGCCCCCTACGAGCAGTACTTC; CDR3: CASSGLAPYEQYF
V: TRBV5-1; D: TRBD1; J: TRBJ2-4; size: few; DNA: TGCGCCAGCAAGTTACCAGGGGGCTGGGAGCAGTACTTC; CDR3: CASKLPGGWEQYF
V: TRBV20-1; D: NA; J: TRBJ2-5; size: NA; DNA: TGCAGTGCTAGAGATCTCGCGCAAGAGACCCAGTACTTC; CDR3: CSARDLAQETQYF
V: TRBV7-2; D: NA; J: TRBJ1-5; size: many; DNA: TGTGCCAGCAGCTACGGTTCCCAGCCCCAGCATTTT; CDR3: CASSYGSQPQHF
V: TRBV28; D: TRBD1; J: TRBJ2-6; size: few; DNA: TGTGCCAGCACATCAGGGGGCGTTGGGGCCAACGTCCTGACTTTC; CDR3: CASTSGGVGANVLTF
V: TRBV6-5; D: NA; J: TRBJ2-7; size: NA; DNA: TGTGCCAGTCAAAGAACAGGAGACGAGCAGTACTTC; CDR3: CASQRTGDEQYF
V: TRBV5-1; D: NA; J: TRBJ2-7; size: once; DNA: TGCGCCAGCAGCCCGGATCAAACCTTTGACGAGCAGTACTTC; CDR3: CASSPDQTFDEQYF
V: TRBV6-1; D: TRBD1; J: TRBJ2-1; size: NA; DNA: TGTGCCAGCAGCGTCTTCGGGACAGGGGATTACAATGAGCAGTTCTTC; CDR3: CASSVFGTGDYNEQFF
V: TRBV7-9; D: NA; J: TRBJ1-2; size: once; DNA: TGTGCCAGCAGCTTAAGCGGGCAGACGGAGAACTATGGCCACACCTTC; CDR3: CASSLSGQTENYGHTF
V: TRBV6-6; D: TRBD1; J: TRBJ2-7; size: few; DNA: TGTGCCAGCAGCCGCCAGGGGGCGAACTACGAGCAGTACTTC; CDR3: CASSRQGANYEQYF